In this sample, the clone carrying this T cell receptor (beta chain) turned up a few times. This record comes from a study of T cells after yellow fever vaccination. V was trimmed by 2 bases and J by 1 base, leaving 17 bases between them. In germline, CDR1 is MDHEN, CDR2 SYDVKM. The CDR3 is made up of 17 amino acids. TCR cDNA, made by 5'RACE template switching, carried an added universal primer site and UMIs. TCRdb reprocessed the 5' RACE reads with MiXCR, giving one entry per CDR3 protein. The sample lists hundreds of thousands of distinct CDR3 sequences, 15% to 20% occurring once. Sequencing was performed on PBMCs, taken 15 days after the yellow fever booster vaccination. This TCR was sampled from a man under 40 who received the YFV17D yellow fever vaccine. The chain is built from TRBV28 and TRBJ2-5; D tentatively fits TRBD1 or TRBD2 (5 bases each). CDR3 nucleotide sequence: TGTGCCAGCAGTTTAGCCCGGGGCAGAAGTATCCAAGAGACCCAGTACTTC. Protein sequence: CASSLARGRSIQETQYF.